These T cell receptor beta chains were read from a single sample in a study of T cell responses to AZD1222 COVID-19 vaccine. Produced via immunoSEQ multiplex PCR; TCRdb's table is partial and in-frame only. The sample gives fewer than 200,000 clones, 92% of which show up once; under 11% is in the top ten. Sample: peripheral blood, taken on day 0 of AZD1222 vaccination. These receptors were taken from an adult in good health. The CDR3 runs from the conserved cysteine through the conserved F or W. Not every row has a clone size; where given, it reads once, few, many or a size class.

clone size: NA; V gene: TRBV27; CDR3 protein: CASSRDRDYEQYF
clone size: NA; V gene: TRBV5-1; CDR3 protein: CASRQFLNTEAFF
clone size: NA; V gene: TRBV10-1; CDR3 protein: CASSPGQGALPYEQYF
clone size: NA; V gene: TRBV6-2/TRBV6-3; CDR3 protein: CASSYPALAETQYF
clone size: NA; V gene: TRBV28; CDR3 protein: CASSLGRLRGQPQHF
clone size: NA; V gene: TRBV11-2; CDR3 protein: CASSLFSGSGFAGELFF
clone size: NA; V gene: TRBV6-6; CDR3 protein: CASRTGSGQIYGYTF
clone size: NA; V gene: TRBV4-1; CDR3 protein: CASSQAHEGAREAFF
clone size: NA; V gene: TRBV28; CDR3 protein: CASSLKLMNTEAFF
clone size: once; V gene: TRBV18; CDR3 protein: CASSPQAWGIEKLFF
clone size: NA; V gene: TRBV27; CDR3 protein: CASSFGDEQFF
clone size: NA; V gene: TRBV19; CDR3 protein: CASSIGEADWIGNQPQHF
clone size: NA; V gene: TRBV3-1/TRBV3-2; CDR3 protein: CASSPMSSPSGGYTF
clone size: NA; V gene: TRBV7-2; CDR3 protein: CASSLDFRANEKLFF
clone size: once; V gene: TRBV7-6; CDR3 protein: CASSLPPSSYNEQFF
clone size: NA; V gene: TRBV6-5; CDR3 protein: CASSLVAGAPYNEQFF